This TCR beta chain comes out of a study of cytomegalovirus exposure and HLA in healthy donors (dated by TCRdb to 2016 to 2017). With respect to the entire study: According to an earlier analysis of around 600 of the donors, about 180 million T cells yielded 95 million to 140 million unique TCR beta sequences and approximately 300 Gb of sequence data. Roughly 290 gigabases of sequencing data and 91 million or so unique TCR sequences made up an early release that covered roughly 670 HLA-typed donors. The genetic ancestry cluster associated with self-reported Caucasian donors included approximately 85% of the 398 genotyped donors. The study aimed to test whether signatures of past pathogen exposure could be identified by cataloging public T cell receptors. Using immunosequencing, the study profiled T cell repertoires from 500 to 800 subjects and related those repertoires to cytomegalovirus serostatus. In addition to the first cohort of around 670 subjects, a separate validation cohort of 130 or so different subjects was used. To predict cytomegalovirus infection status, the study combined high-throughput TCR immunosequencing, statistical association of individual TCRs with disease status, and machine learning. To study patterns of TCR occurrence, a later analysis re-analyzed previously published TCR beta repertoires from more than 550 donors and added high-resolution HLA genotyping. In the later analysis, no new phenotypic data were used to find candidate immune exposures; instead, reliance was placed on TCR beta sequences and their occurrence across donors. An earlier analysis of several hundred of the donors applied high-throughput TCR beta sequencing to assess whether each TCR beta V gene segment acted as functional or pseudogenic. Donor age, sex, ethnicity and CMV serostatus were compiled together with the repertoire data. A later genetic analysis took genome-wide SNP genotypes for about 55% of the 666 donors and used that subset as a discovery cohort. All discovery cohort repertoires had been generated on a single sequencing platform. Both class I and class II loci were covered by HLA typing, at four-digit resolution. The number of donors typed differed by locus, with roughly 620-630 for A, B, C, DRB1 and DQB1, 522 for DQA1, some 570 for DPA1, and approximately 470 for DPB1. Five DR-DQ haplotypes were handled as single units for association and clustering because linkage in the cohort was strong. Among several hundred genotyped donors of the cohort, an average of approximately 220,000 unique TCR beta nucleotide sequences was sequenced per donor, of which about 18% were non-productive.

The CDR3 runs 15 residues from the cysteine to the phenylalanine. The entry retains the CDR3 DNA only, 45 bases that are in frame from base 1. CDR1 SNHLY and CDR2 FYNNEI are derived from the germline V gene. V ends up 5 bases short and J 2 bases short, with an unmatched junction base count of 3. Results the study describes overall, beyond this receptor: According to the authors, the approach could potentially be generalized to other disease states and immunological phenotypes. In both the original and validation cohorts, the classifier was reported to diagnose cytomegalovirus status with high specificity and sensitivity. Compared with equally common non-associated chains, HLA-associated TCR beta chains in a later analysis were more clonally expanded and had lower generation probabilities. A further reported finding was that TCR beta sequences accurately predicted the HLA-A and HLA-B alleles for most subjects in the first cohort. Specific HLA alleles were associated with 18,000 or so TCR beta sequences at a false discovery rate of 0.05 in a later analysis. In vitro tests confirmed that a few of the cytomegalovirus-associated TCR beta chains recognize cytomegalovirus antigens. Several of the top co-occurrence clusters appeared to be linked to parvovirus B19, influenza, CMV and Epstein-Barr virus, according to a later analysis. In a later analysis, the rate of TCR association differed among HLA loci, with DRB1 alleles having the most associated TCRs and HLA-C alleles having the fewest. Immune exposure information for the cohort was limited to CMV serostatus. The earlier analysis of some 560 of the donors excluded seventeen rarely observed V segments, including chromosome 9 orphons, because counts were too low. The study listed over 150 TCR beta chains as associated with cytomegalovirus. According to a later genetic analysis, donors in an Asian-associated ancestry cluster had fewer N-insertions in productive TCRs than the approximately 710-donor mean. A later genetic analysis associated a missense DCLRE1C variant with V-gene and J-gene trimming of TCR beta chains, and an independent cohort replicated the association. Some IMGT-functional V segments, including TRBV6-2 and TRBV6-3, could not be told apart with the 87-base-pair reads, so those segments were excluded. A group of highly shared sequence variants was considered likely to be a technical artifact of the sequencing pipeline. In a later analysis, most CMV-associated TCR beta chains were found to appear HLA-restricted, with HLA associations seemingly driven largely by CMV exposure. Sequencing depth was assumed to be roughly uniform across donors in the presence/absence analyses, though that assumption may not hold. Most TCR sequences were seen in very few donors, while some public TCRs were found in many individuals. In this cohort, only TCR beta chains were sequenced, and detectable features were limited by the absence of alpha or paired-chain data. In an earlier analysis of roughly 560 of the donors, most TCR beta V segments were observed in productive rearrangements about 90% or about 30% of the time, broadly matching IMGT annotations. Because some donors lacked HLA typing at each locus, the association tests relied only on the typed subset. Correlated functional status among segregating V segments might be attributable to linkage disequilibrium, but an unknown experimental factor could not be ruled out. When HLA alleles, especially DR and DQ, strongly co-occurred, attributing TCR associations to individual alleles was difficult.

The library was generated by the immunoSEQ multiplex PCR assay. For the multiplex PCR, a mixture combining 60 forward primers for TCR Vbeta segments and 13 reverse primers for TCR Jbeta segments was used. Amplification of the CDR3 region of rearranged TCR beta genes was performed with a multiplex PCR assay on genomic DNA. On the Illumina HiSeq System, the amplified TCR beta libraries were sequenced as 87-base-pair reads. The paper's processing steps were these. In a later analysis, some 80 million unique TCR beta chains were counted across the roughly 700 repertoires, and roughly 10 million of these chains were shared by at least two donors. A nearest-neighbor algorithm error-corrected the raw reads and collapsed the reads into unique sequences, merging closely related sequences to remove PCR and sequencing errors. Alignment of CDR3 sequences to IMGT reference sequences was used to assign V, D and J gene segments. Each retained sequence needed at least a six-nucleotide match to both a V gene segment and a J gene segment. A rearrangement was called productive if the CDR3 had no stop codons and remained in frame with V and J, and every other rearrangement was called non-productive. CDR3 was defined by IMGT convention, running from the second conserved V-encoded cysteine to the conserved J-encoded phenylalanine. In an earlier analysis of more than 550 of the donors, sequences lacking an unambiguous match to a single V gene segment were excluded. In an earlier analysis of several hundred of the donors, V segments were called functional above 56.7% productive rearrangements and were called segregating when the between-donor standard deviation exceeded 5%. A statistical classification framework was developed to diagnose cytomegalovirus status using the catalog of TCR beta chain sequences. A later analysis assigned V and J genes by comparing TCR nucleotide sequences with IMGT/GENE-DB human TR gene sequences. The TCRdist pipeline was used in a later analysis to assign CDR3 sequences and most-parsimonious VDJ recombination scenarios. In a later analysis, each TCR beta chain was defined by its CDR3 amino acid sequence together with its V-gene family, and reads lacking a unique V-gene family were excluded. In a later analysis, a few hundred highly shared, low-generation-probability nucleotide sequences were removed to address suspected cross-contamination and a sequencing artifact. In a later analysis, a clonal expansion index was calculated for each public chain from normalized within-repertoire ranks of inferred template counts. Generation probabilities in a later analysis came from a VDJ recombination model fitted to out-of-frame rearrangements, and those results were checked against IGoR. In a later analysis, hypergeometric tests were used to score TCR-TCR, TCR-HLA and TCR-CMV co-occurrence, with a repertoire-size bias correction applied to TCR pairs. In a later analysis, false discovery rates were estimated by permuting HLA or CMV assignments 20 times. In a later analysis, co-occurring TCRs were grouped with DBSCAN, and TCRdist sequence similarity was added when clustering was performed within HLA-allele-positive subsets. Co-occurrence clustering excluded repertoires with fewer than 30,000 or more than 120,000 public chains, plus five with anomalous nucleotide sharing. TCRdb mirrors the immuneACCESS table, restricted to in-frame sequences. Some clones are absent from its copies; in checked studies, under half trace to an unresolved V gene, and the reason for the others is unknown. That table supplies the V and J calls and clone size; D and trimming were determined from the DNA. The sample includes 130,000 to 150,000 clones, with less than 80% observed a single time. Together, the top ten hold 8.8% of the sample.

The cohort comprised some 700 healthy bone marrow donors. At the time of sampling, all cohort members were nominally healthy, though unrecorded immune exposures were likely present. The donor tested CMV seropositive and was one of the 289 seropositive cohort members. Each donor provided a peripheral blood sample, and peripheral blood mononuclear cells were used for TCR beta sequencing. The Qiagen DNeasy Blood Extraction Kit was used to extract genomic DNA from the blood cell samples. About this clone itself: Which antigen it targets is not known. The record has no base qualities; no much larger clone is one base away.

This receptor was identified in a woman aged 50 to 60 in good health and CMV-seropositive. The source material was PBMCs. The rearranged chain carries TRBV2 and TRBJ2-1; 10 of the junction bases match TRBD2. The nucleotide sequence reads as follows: TGTGCCAGCAGTCCAGGACTAGCGGCCTACAATGAGCAGTTCTTC. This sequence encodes CASSPGLAAYNEQFF. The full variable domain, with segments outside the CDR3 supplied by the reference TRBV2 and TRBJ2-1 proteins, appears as EPEVTQTPSHQVTQMGQEVILRCVPISNHLYFYWYRQILGQKVEFLVSFYNNEISEKSEIFDDQFSVERPDGSNFTLKIRSTKLEDSAMYFCASSPGLAAYNEQFFGPGTRLTVL.